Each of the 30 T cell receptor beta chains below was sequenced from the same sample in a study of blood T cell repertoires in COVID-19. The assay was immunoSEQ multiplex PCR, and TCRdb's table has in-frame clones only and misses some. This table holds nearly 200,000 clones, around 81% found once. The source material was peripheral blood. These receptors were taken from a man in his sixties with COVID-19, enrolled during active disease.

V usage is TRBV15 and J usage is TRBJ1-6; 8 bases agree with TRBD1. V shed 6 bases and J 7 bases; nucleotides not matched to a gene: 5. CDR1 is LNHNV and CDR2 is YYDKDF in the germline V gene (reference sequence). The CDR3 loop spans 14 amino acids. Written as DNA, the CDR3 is TGTGCCACCAGGGTCGCAGGGGGCAATTCACCCCTCCACTTT. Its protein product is CATRVAGGNSPLHF. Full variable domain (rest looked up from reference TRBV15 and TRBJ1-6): DAMVIQNPRYQVTQFGKPVTLSCSQTLNHNVMYWYQQKSSQAPKLLFHYYDKDFNNEADTPDNFQSRRPNTSFCFLDIRSPGLGDTAMYLCATRVAGGNSPLHFGNGTRLTVT.

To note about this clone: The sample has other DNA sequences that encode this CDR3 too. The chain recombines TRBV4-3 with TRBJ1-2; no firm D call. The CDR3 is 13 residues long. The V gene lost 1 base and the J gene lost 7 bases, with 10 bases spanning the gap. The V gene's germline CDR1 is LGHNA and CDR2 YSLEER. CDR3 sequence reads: CASSQGGGLGYTF. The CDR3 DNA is TGCGCCAGCAGCCAAGGCGGCGGGCTTGGCTACACCTTC.

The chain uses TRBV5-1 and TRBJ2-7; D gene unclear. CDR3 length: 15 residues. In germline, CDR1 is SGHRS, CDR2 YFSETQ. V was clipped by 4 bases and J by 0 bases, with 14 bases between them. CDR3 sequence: CASSPGGENSYEQYF. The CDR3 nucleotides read TGCGCCAGCAGCCCCGGCGGAGAAAACTCCTACGAGCAGTACTTC.

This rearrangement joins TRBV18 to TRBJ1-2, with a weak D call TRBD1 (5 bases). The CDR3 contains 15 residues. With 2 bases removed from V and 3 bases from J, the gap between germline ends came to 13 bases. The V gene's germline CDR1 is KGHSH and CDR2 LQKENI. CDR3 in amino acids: CASSPLPQGDYGYTF. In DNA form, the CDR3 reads TGTGCCAGCTCACCATTACCTCAGGGTGACTATGGCTACACCTTC.

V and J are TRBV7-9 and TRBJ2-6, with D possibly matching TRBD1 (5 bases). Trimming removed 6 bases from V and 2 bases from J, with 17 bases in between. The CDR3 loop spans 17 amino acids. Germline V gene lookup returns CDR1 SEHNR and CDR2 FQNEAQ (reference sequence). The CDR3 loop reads CASSQSQGKPGANVLTF. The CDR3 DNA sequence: TGTGCCAGCAGTCAAAGCCAGGGCAAGCCTGGGGCCAACGTCCTGACTTTC.

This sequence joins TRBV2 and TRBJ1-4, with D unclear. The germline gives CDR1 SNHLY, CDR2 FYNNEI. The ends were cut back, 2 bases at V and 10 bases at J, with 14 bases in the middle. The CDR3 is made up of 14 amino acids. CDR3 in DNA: TGTGCCAGCAGTGAAACCGGGAGGGAGGGAAAACTGTTTTTT. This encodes CASSETGREGKLFF.

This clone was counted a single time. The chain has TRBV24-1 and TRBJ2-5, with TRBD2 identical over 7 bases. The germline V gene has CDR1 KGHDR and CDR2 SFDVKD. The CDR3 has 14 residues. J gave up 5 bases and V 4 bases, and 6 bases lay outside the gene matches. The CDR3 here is CATSEPAGFETQYF. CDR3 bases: TGTGCCACCAGTGAGCCAGCGGGATTTGAGACCCAGTACTTC.

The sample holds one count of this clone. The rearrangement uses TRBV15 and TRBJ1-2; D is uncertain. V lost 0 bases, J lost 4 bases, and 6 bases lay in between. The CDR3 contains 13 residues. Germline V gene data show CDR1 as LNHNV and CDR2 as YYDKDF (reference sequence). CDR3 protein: CATSRDNSYGYTF. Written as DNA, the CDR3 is TGTGCCACCAGCAGAGATAACAGCTATGGCTACACCTTC.

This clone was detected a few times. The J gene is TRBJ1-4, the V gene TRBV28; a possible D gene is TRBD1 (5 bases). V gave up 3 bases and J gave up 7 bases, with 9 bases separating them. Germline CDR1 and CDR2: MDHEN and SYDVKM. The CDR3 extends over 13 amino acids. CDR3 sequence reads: CASSFGGGEKLFF. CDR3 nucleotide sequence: TGTGCCAGCAGTTTTGGGGGAGGTGAAAAACTGTTTTTT.

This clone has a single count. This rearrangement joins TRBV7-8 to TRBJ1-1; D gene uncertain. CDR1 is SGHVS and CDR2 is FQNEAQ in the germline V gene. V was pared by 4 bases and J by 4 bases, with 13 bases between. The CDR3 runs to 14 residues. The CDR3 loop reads CASSYEGEGTEAFF. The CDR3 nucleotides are TGTGCCAGCAGCTATGAGGGAGAGGGCACTGAAGCTTTCTTT. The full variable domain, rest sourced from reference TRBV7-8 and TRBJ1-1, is GAGVSQSPRYKVAKRGQDVALRCDPISGHVSLFWYQQALGQGPEFLTYFQNEAQLDKSGLPSDRFFAERPEGSVSTLKIQRTQQEDSAVYLCASSYEGEGTEAFFGQGTRLTVV.

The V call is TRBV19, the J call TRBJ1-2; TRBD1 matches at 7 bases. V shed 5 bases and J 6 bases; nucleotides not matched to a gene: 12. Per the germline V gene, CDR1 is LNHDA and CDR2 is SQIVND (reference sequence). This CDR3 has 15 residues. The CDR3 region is CASSATAGQLNGYTF. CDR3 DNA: TGTGCCAGTAGTGCTACGGCGGGACAGTTGAATGGCTACACCTTC. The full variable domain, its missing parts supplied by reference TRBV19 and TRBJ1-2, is DGGITQSPKYLFRKEGQNVTLSCEQNLNHDAMYWYRQDPGQGLRLIYYSQIVNDFQKGDIAEGYSVSREKKESFPLTVTSAQKNPTAFYLCASSATAGQLNGYTFGSGTRLTVV.

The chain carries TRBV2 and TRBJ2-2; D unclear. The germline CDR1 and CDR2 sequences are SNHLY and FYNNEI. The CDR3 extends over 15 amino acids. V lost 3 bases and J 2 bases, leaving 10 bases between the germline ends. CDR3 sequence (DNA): TGTGCCAGCAGTGAGAGTAGCCTAAACACCGGGGAGCTGTTTTTT. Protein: CASSESSLNTGELFF.

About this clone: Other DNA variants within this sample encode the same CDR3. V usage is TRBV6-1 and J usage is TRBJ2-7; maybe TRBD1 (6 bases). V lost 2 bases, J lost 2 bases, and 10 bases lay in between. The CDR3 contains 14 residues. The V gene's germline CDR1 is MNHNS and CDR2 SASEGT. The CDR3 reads CASSEQGPTYEQYF. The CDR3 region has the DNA TGTGCCAGCAGTGAACAGGGGCCAACCTACGAGCAGTACTTC.

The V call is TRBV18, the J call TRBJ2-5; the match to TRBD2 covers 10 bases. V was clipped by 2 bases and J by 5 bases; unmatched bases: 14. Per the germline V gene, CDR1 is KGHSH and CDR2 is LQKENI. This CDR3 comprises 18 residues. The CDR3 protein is CASSPRGASGGPGETQYF. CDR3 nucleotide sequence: TGTGCCAGCTCACCAAGAGGGGCTAGCGGGGGCCCAGGGGAGACCCAGTACTTC.

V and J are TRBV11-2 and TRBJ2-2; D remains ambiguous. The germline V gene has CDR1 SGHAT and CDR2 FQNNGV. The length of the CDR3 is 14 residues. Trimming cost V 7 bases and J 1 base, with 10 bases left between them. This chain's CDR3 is CASIWRQNTGELFF. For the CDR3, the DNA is TGTGCCAGCATATGGCGGCAGAACACCGGGGAGCTGTTTTTT.

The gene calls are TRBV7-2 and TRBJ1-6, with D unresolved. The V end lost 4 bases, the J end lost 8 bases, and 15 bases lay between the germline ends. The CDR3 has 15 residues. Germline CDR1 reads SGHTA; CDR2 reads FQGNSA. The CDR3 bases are TGTGCCAGCAGCTCCTTGAGGGTCACGGATTCACCCCTCCACTTT. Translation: CASSSLRVTDSPLHF. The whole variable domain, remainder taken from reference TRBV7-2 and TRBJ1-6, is GAGVSQSPSNKVTEKGKDVELRCDPISGHTALYWYRQSLGQGLEFLIYFQGNSAPDKSGLPSDRFSAERTGGSVSTLTIQRTQQEDSAVYLCASSSLRVTDSPLHFGNGTRLTVT.

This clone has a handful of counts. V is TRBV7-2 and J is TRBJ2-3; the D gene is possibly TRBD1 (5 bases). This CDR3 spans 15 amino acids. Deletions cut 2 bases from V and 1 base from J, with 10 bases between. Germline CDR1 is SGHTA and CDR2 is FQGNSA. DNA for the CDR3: TGTGCCAGCAGCTTAAAGGGGCAGGGCACAGATACGCAGTATTTT. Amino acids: CASSLKGQGTDTQYF.

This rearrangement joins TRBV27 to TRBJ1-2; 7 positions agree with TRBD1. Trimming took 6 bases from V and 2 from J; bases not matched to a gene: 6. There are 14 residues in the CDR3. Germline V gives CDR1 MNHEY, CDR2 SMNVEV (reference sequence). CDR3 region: CASSSLDRNYGYTF. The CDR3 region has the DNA TGTGCCAGCAGCTCCCTGGACAGGAACTATGGCTACACCTTC.

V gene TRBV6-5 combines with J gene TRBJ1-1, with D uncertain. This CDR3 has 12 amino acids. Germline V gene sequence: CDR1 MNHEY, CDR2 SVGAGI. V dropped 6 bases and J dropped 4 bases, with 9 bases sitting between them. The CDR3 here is CASSARFTEAFF. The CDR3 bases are TGTGCCAGCAGCGCCAGGTTCACTGAAGCTTTCTTT.

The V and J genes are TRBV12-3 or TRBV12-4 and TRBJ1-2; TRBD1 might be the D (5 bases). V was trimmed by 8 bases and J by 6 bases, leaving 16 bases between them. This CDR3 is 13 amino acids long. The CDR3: CASSTGENHGYTF. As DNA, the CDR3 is TGTGCCAGCTCCACGGGGGAGAACCATGGCTACACCTTC.

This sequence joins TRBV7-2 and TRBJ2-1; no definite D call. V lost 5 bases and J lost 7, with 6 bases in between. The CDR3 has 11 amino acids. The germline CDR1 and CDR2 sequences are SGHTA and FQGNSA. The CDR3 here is CASSPQNEQFF. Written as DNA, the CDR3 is TGTGCCAGCAGCCCCCAAAATGAGCAGTTCTTC.

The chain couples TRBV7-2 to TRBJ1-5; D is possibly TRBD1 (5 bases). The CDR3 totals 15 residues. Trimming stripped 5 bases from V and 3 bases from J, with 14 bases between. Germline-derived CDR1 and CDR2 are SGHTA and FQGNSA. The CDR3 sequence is CASSPMGGTNQPQHF. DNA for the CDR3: TGTGCCAGCAGCCCCATGGGGGGGACCAATCAGCCCCAGCATTTT.

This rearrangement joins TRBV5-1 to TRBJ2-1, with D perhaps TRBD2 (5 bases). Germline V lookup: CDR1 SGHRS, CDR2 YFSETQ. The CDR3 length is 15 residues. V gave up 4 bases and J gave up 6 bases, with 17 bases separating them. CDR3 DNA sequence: TGCGCCAGCAGCCCAAGCGGAGTGGGGTCCAATGAGCAGTTCTTC. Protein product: CASSPSGVGSNEQFF.

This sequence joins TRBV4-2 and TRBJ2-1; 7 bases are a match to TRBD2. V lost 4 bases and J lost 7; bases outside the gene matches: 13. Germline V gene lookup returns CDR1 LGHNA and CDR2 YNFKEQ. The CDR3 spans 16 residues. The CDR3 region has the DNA TGTGCCAGCAGCCTCGACCGACTAGCAGTCGGGAATGAGCAGTTCTTC. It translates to CASSLDRLAVGNEQFF.

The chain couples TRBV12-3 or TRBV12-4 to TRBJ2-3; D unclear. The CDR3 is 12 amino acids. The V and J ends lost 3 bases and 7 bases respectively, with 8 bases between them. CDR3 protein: CASSFVENTQYF. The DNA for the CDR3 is TGTGCCAGCAGTTTCGTAGAAAATACGCAGTATTTT.

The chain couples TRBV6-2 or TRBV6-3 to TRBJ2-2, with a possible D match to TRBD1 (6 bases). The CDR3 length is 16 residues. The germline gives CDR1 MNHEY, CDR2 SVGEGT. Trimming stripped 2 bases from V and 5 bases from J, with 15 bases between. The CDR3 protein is CASSYGGRDLTGELFF. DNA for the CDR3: TGTGCCAGCAGTTACGGGGGCAGGGACCTTACCGGGGAGCTGTTTTTT.

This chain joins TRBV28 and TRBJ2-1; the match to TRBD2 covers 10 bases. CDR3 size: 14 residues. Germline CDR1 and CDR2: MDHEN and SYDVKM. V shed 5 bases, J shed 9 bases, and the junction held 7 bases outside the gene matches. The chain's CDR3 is CASSPYLAGVEQFF. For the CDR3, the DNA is TGTGCCAGCAGTCCTTATCTAGCGGGAGTTGAGCAGTTCTTC.

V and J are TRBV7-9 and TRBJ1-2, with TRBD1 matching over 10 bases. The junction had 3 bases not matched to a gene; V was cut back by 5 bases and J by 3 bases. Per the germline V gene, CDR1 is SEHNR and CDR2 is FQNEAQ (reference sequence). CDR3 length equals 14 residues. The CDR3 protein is CASSPGQGDYGYTF. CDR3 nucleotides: TGTGCCAGCAGCCCTGGACAGGGGGACTATGGCTACACCTTC.

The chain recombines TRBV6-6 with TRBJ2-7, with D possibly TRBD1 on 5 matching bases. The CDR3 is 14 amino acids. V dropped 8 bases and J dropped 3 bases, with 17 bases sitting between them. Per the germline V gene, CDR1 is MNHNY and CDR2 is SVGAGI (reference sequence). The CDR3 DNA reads TGTGCCAGCCGAGGCCCAGGGCAGATCTACGAGCAGTACTTC. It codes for CASRGPGQIYEQYF.

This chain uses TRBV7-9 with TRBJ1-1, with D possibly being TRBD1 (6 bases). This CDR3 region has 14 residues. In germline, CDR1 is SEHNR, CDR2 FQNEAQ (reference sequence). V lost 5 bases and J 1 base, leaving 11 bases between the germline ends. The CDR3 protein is CASSPWTENTEAFF. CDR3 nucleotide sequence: TGTGCCAGCAGCCCATGGACAGAGAACACTGAAGCTTTCTTT.